This entry describes one TCR beta chain. Its antigen is unknown. The repertoire was sequenced with immunoSEQ multiplex PCR; TCRdb's copy has only in-frame clones and lacks some. The table records about 2 million clones, roughly 95% of them present only once. This CDR3 is 19 amino acids long. Per germline, CDR1 SGHAT and CDR2 FQNNGV. J lost 8 bases, V lost 5 bases, and 24 bases had no gene match. Naivety among CD8 cells was defined by CD45RO negativity and positive CCR7 selection, thereby excluding terminally differentiated effector memory CD45RA+ cells. The entry originates in a study of shared clonotypes between healthy human individuals. Findings of the study overall: The sharing of roughly 5% of naive CD4 clonotypes was seen across a handful of donors.

Sample: naive CD8+ T cells sorted from blood. The sequence was collected from a man younger than 30 in good health. This chain uses TRBV11-2 with TRBJ2-1; 7 nucleotides match TRBD2. CDR3 sequence reads: CASSPKGTNLAVLMDEQFF. CDR3 DNA sequence: TGTGCCAGCAGCCCGAAAGGGACTAATCTAGCCGTTTTAATGGATGAGCAGTTCTTC.